This T cell receptor beta chain was retrieved from a study of Graves' ophthalmopathy and Graves' hyperthyroidism. The overall study: Peripheral blood sampling preceded any treatment and occurred at initial diagnosis.

V lost 8 bases to trimming and J lost 1 base, with 14 bases between them. Germline lookup yields CDR1 SEHNR and CDR2 FQNEAQ (reference sequence). This CDR3 is built from 14 residues. RNA transcripts served as template for amplifying TCR beta CDR3 sequences. Following a first-round RT-PCR that used HTBI primers, a second-round multiplex PCR was carried out. TCRdb recomputed calls from the multiplex PCR reads with MiXCR, one row per CDR3 protein. The table lists about 740,000 distinct CDR3 sequences, 40% of them singletons. The authors used Ficoll-Paque density gradient centrifugation to separate PBMCs. The input was approximately 10 ml of fresh peripheral blood.

Material for sequencing was peripheral blood. J is TRBJ1-1 and V is TRBV7-9; D unresolved. This receptor was obtained from an adult man with Graves' ophthalmopathy. CDR3 loop: CASVQNGRNTEAFF. The CDR3 DNA sequence: TGTGCCAGCGTCCAAAACGGTCGGAACACTGAAGCTTTCTTT.